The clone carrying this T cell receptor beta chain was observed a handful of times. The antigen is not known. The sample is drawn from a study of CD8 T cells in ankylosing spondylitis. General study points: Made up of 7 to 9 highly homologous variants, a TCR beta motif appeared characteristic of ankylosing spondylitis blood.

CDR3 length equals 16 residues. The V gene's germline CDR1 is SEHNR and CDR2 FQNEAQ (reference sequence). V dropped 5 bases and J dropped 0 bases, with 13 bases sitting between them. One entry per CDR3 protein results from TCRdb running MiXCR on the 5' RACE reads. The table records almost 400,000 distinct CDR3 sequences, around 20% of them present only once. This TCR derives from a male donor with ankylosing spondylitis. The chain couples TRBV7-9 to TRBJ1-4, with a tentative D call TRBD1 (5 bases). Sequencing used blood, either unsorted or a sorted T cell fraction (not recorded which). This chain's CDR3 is CASSHFRGATNEKLFF. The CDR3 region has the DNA TGTGCCAGCAGCCATTTCCGGGGGGCAACTAATGAAAAACTGTTTTTT.